A single sample gave rise to the 21 T cell receptor beta chains below, sequenced in a study of T cell changes during pregnancy in multiple sclerosis (dated by TCRdb to about 2019). Libraries were built with the immunoSEQ multiplex PCR assay. TCRdb limited this immuneACCESS table to in-frame rearrangements with V and J called. A share of clones is missing; checked studies link under half to unresolved V genes, and the rest is unexplained. This sample lists 50,000 to 60,000 clones; less than 95% were detected once. The top ten clones comprise around 3.3% of the sample. The material was peripheral blood, obtained after pregnancy. Source of these receptors: a female donor in good health, enrolled as a control in a pregnancy study.

The CDR3 region has the DNA TGTGCCATCAGTGACGAGGACGGGATGGGGGAAAAACTGTTTTTT. Translated, it gives CAISDEDGMGEKLFF. This chain joins TRBV10-3 and TRBJ1-4, with D unresolved. V was shortened by 3 bases and J by 8 bases, with 16 bases between the two germline ends. The length of the CDR3 is 15 residues. Germline values: CDR1 ENHRY, CDR2 SYGVKD.

CDR3 residues: CASSLIGTGMRAEAFF. The CDR3 DNA reads as TGTGCCAGCAGTTTAATAGGTACAGGGATGAGGGCTGAAGCTTTCTTT. The chain uses TRBV27 and TRBJ1-1; D may be TRBD1 (6 bases). Germline V gene sequence: CDR1 MNHEY, CDR2 SMNVEV (reference sequence). This CDR3 contains 16 residues. V shed 2 bases and J shed 6 bases, with 19 bases lying between them.

CDR3 nucleotides: TGTGCCAGCAGCGTACGGCCAGGGGGCCACACCGGGGAGCTGTTTTTT. It is translated as CASSVRPGGHTGELFF. The chain employs TRBV9 and TRBJ2-2, with 8 bases fitting TRBD1. CDR3 length: 16 residues. With 1 base clipped from V and 3 bases from J, the junction kept 5 bases outside the gene matches. Germline CDR1 is SGDLS and CDR2 is YYNGEE.

This clone has just a few counts. The chain has TRBV9 and TRBJ1-1; 8 positions match TRBD1. With V trimmed by 2 bases and J by 3 bases, 3 bases remained unmatched. Germline V gives CDR1 SGDLS, CDR2 YYNGEE. This CDR3 is built from 14 residues. CDR3 region: CASSVTGVDTEAFF. The CDR3 coding sequence is TGTGCCAGCAGCGTGACAGGGGTGGACACTGAAGCTTTCTTT.

The rearrangement links TRBV7-2 to TRBJ1-4, with D uncertain. The CDR3 has 15 residues. Germline-derived CDR1 and CDR2 are SGHTA and FQGNSA. The V gene lost 1 base and the J gene lost 11 bases, with 17 bases spanning the gap. The CDR3, as DNA: TGTGCCAGCAGCTTAGGAGGGCCACCCCAAGGGAAACTGTTTTTT. It yields the protein CASSLGGPPQGKLFF.

The chain links TRBV5-1 to TRBJ1-2, with D possibly TRBD1 on 6 matching bases. V was pared by 2 bases and J by 5 bases, with 13 bases between. Germline CDR1 SGHRS, CDR2 YFSETQ. The CDR3 extends over 14 amino acids. The CDR3 protein is CASSLQGGVYGYTF. The CDR3 DNA is TGCGCCAGCAGCTTACAGGGTGGAGTTTATGGCTACACCTTC.

The gene calls are TRBV6-1 and TRBJ1-1, with D perhaps matching TRBD1 (6 bases). V lost 8 bases and J lost 5, with 21 bases in between. This CDR3 spans 15 amino acids. Germline values: CDR1 MNHNS, CDR2 SASEGT. The DNA for the CDR3 is TGTGCCAGCGACCCCATGGGGGGGGCGGGTACTGAAGCTTTCTTT. Translating it yields CASDPMGGAGTEAFF.

The chain employs TRBV18 and TRBJ1-4; D possibly corresponds to TRBD1 (6 bases). CDR1 and CDR2 (germline): KGHSH, LQKENI. With 5 bases removed from V and 8 bases from J, the gap between germline ends came to 15 bases. There are 14 residues in the CDR3. This CDR3 reads CASSADRFDEKLFF. The CDR3 DNA sequence: TGTGCCAGCTCAGCCGACAGGTTCGACGAAAAACTGTTTTTT.

The chain recombines TRBV14 with TRBJ1-1, with 8 bases that match TRBD1. The V gene's germline CDR1 is SGHDN and CDR2 FVKESK. V lost 4 bases and J lost 7; bases outside the gene matches: 8. The length of the CDR3 is 14 residues. CDR3 in amino acids: CASSPWTGRSEAFF. The CDR3 coding sequence is TGTGCCAGCAGCCCCTGGACAGGGAGGAGTGAAGCTTTCTTT.

The chain carries TRBV28 and TRBJ1-3; D possibly corresponds to TRBD1 (6 bases). The V and J ends lost 6 bases and 2 bases respectively, with 14 bases between them. CDR3 size: 15 residues. CDR1 and CDR2 from the germline V gene are MDHEN and SYDVKM. The CDR3 DNA sequence: TGTGCCAGCAGCCGCGAGGGGGGGACTGGAAACACCATATATTTT. Protein sequence: CASSREGGTGNTIYF.

This rearrangement joins TRBV4-2 to TRBJ1-4; 9 bases fit TRBD1. V dropped 4 bases and J dropped 8; count of bases not matched to a gene: 2. Germline CDR1 reads LGHNA; CDR2 reads YNFKEQ. This CDR3 has 13 amino acids. Here the CDR3 reads CASSPDRGEKLFF. The CDR3 coding sequence is TGTGCCAGCAGCCCGGACAGGGGAGAAAAACTGTTTTTT.

This clone occurred once. V is TRBV9 and J is TRBJ2-7; 9 nucleotides align to TRBD1. With 0 bases clipped from V and 5 bases from J, the junction kept 6 bases outside the gene matches. Germline V gene sequence: CDR1 SGDLS, CDR2 YYNGEE. The CDR3 covers 15 residues. CDR3 sequence: CASSVGGQGWNEQYF. The CDR3 nucleotides read TGTGCCAGCAGCGTAGGAGGACAGGGGTGGAACGAGCAGTACTTC. Variable domain in full (rest from reference TRBV9 and TRBJ2-7): DSGVTQTPKHLITATGQRVTLRCSPRSGDLSVYWYQQSLDQGLQFLIQYYNGEERAKGNILERFSAQQFPDLHSELNLSSLELGDSALYFCASSVGGQGWNEQYFGPGTRLTVT.

V and J are TRBV5-1 and TRBJ1-2, with D uncertain. This CDR3 comprises 13 residues. V was cut by 1 base and J by 6 bases, with 10 bases left in between. Germline CDR1 is SGHRS and CDR2 is YFSETQ. In DNA form, the CDR3 reads TGCGCCAGCAGCTTGTTCCAAACAGATGGCTACACCTTC. This gives the protein CASSLFQTDGYTF.

The CDR3: CASSGGGKTDTQYF. The CDR3 region has the DNA TGTGCCAGCAGCGGTGGAGGGAAAACAGATACGCAGTATTTT. The J gene is TRBJ2-3, the V gene TRBV7-9, with D possibly TRBD2 on 6 matching bases. There are 14 residues in the CDR3. The V and J ends lost 5 bases and 3 bases respectively, with 12 bases between them. Germline V gene lookup returns CDR1 SEHNR and CDR2 FQNEAQ (reference sequence). Full variable domain (missing parts from reference TRBV7-9 and TRBJ2-3): DTGVSQNPRHKITKRGQNVTFRCDPISEHNRLYWYRQTLGQGPEFLTYFQNEAQLEKSRLLSDRFSAERPKGSFSTLEIQRTEQGDSAMYLCASSGGGKTDTQYFGPGTRLTVL.

This clone was observed a single time. This chain links TRBV7-9 with TRBJ1-5; D is uncertain. Germline V gene data show CDR1 as SEHNR and CDR2 as FQNEAQ (reference sequence). Trimming removed 10 bases at V and 0 bases at J, with 13 bases between. The CDR3 sequence is 14 residues long. The CDR3 nucleotides read TGTGCCACCGGAGAGAGCAATAGCAATCAGCCCCAGCATTTT. Amino acid sequence: CATGESNSNQPQHF. Full variable domain (remainder filled in from reference TRBV7-9 and TRBJ1-5): DTGVSQNPRHKITKRGQNVTFRCDPISEHNRLYWYRQTLGQGPEFLTYFQNEAQLEKSRLLSDRFSAERPKGSFSTLEIQRTEQGDSAMYLCATGESNSNQPQHFGDGTRLSIL.

This chain's CDR3 is CASRPIGASTDTQYF. DNA for the CDR3: TGCGCCAGCAGGCCCATAGGGGCTAGCACAGATACGCAGTATTTT. The J gene is TRBJ2-3, the V gene TRBV10-2; a weak D match, TRBD1 (5 bases). Germline V gives CDR1 WSHSY, CDR2 SAAADI. V was shortened by 6 bases and J by 0 bases, with 13 bases between the two germline ends. This CDR3 has 15 amino acids.

This clone was recorded only once. The V call is TRBV5-1, the J call TRBJ1-2; 9 bases map to TRBD1. Trimming removed 7 bases from V and 4 bases from J; junction bases left unmatched: 14. The CDR3 length is 16 residues. CDR1 is SGHRS and CDR2 is YFSETQ in the germline V gene. The CDR3 bases are TGCGCCAGCGGCCCTACTCAGACAGGGGGGGTCTATGGCTACACCTTC. The encoded protein is CASGPTQTGGVYGYTF.

The rearrangement links TRBV7-3 to TRBJ2-5, with TRBD2 identical over 7 bases. V trimming: 5 bases; J trimming: 7 bases; junction bases outside the gene matches: 7. CDR1 SGHTA and CDR2 FQGTGA come from the germline V gene. The CDR3 is 13 residues long. The CDR3 bases are TGTGCCAGCAGCCCTGGGGAGGGCCGGACCCAGTACTTC. Residues: CASSPGEGRTQYF. The full variable domain, rest sourced from reference TRBV7-3 and TRBJ2-5, is GAGVSQTPSNKVTEKGKYVELRCDPISGHTALYWYRQSLGQGPEFLIYFQGTGAADDSGLPNDRFFAVRPEGSVSTLKIQRTERGDSAVYLCASSPGEGRTQYFGPGTRLLVL.

This chain uses TRBV5-6 with TRBJ1-6; no clear D gene. V was cut by 0 bases and J by 5 bases, with 6 bases left in between. The germline V gene encodes CDR1 SGHDT and CDR2 YYEEEE. The CDR3 consists of 14 residues. Here the CDR3 reads CASSLELNNSPLHF. For the CDR3, the DNA is TGTGCCAGCAGCTTGGAACTGAATAATTCACCCCTCCACTTT.

The V gene is TRBV6-5, the J gene TRBJ2-7; 10 bases are a match to TRBD1. This CDR3 is 15 amino acids long. Per germline, CDR1 MNHEY and CDR2 SVGAGI. Losses at the gene ends were 2 bases for V and 4 bases for J; bases not matched to a gene: 5. This chain's CDR3 is CASSYGGTGAYEQYF. DNA of the CDR3: TGTGCCAGCAGTTACGGGGGGACAGGGGCATACGAGCAGTACTTC.

CDR3 coding DNA: TGTGCCAGCAGTGACCCTATTTTGGAGGGGTTTGGCTATGGCTACACCTTC. Its translation: CASSDPILEGFGYGYTF. The V and J genes are TRBV25-1 and TRBJ1-2, with D possibly matching TRBD1 (5 bases). The CDR3 loop spans 17 amino acids. V lost 3 bases to trimming and J lost 4 bases, with 21 bases between them. The germline CDR1 and CDR2 sequences are MGHDK and SYGVNS.